This TCR beta chain is from a study of blood T cell repertoires in COVID-19. The overall study: Material from acute and convalescent COVID-19 was sourced from the United States, Italy and Spain.

CDR3 length: 17 amino acids. Germline V gives CDR1 SNHLY, CDR2 FYNNEI. Unmatched junction bases numbered 7, after V lost 5 bases and J lost 0 bases. The repertoire was sequenced with immunoSEQ multiplex PCR; TCRdb's copy has only in-frame clones and lacks some. The sample has around 78,000 clones, 80% to 90% seen once; the top ten hold 5% to 6.5%. The chain links TRBV2 to TRBJ1-6; 7 nucleotides align to TRBD1. Sequences were obtained from peripheral blood. This clonotype originated in a man aged 45-65 years with active COVID-19. CDR3 in amino acids: CASSSLRTGSYNSPLHF. The CDR3 DNA follows: TGTGCCAGCAGTTCCCTTAGGACAGGCTCCTATAATTCACCCCTCCACTTT.